This is a list of T cell receptor beta chains from one sample in a study of T cell responses to AZD1222 COVID-19 vaccine. Produced via immunoSEQ multiplex PCR; TCRdb's table is partial and in-frame only. The sample has approximately 200,000 clones; 80% to 95% are singletons. The material was peripheral blood, obtained 28 days after the second AZD1222 dose. These receptor sequences come from an adult who received the AZD1222 COVID-19 vaccine. Both conserved end residues are part of each CDR3. The order of the fields is J gene, clone size, D gene, V gene, CDR3 length, CDR3 protein, CDR3 DNA. The D gene is left open where the match is weak. A clone size is listed for some rows: how often the clone was seen (once, few, many), or a class if it is expanded.

TRBJ2-7 | NA | TRBD1 | TRBV7-2 | 14 | CASSPGGQGQTEYF | TGTGCCAGCAGCCCCGGCGGACAGGGGCAGACGGAGTACTTC
TRBJ2-3 | NA | NA | TRBV3-1/TRBV3-2 | 16 | CASSQDSRIPTDTQYF | TGTGCCAGCAGCCAAGATTCCAGAATCCCCACAGATACGCAGTATTTT
TRBJ1-5 | NA | NA | TRBV19 | 17 | CASSIDLWDPSNQPQHF | TGTGCCAGTAGTATAGATCTGTGGGATCCGAGCAATCAGCCCCAGCATTTT
TRBJ2-1 | NA | TRBD2 | TRBV5-1 | 15 | CASSLSLAGYNEQFF | TGCGCCAGCAGCTTGTCACTAGCGGGGTACAATGAGCAGTTCTTC
TRBJ2-3 | NA | NA | TRBV3-1/TRBV3-2 | 13 | CASSQEGADTQYF | TGTGCCAGCAGCCAAGAGGGAGCAGATACGCAGTATTTT
TRBJ2-7 | NA | TRBD2 | TRBV7-3 | 13 | CASSPGLAHEQYF | TGTGCCAGCAGCCCCGGACTAGCTCACGAGCAGTACTTC
TRBJ2-7 | once | NA | TRBV7-2 | 15 | CASSNSVLVQYEQYF | TGTGCCAGCAGCAACTCCGTACTAGTACAGTACGAGCAGTACTTC
TRBJ2-2 | NA | NA | TRBV7-2 | 14 | CASSLVLNTGELFF | TGTGCCAGCAGCTTAGTCCTCAACACCGGGGAGCTGTTTTTT
TRBJ1-6 | NA | NA | TRBV9 | 15 | CASSEASSYNSPLHF | TGTGCCAGCAGCGAGGCCAGCTCCTATAATTCACCCCTCCACTTT
TRBJ1-2 | NA | NA | TRBV9 | 13 | CASSVDLVGGYTF | TGTGCCAGCAGCGTTGACCTTGTGGGGGGCTACACCTTC
TRBJ2-3 | NA | NA | TRBV9 | 14 | CASTFVASGDTQYF | TGTGCCTCTACCTTCGTAGCGAGTGGAGATACGCAGTATTTT
TRBJ2-3 | NA | NA | TRBV4-2 | 15 | CASSPGVEVKDTQYF | TGTGCCAGCAGCCCGGGAGTGGAGGTCAAAGATACGCAGTATTTT
TRBJ2-3 | NA | TRBD2 | TRBV11-3 | 15 | CASSLWEGNTDTQYF | TGTGCCAGCAGCTTATGGGAGGGGAACACAGATACGCAGTATTTT